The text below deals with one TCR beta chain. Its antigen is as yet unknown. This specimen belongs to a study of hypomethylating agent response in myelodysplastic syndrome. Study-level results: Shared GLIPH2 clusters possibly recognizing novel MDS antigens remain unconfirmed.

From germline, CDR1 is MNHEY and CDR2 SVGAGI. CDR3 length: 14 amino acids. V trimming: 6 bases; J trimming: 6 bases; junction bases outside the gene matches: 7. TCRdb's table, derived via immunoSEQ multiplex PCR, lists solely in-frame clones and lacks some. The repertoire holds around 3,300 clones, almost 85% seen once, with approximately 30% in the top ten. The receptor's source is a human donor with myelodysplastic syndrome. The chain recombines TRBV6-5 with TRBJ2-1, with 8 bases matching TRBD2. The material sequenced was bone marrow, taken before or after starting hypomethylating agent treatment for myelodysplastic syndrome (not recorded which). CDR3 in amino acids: CASRPGLAGNEQFF. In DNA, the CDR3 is TGTGCCAGCAGACCCGGACTAGCCGGCAATGAGCAGTTCTTC.